This is a list of T cell receptor beta chains from one sample in a study of cytomegalovirus exposure and HLA in healthy donors. The table came from immunoSEQ multiplex PCR; TCRdb's copy has only in-frame clones and leaves some out. The sample records some 130,000 clones, 75% to 85% being singletons. Sequencing was done on a sample of PBMCs. These receptors originate from a man aged 35-49 years in good health and CMV-seronegative. The CDR3 runs from the conserved cysteine through the conserved F or W. D genes are given only for firm matches. Some rows mark clone size as missing; the rest say once, few, many or name a class of expanded clone.

abundance: -; d_gene: -; v_gene: TRBV7-2; j_gene: TRBJ1-5; CDR3aa: CASSEGAGRPQHF; CDR3nt: TGTGCCAGCAGCGAGGGAGCGGGGCGTCCCCAGCATTTT
abundance: once; d_gene: -; v_gene: TRBV10-3; j_gene: TRBJ1-6; CDR3aa: CAIREGVGANSPLHF; CDR3nt: TGTGCCATCAGAGAGGGAGTCGGTGCTAATTCACCCCTCCACTTT
abundance: -; d_gene: -; v_gene: TRBV2; j_gene: TRBJ1-2; CDR3aa: CASSSGSNYGYTF; CDR3nt: TGTGCCAGCAGTTCGGGATCAAACTATGGCTACACCTTC
abundance: -; d_gene: -; v_gene: TRBV30; j_gene: TRBJ1-6; CDR3aa: CAWTTGSSNSPLHF; CDR3nt: TGTGCCTGGACCACAGGGAGTTCTAATTCACCCCTCCACTTT
abundance: -; d_gene: TRBD2; v_gene: TRBV27; j_gene: TRBJ2-5; CDR3aa: CASSRGLAGGEETQYF; CDR3nt: TGTGCCAGCAGCCGCGGACTAGCGGGGGGGGAAGAGACCCAGTACTTC
abundance: -; d_gene: -; v_gene: TRBV28; j_gene: TRBJ2-3; CDR3aa: CASSLPDPFTDTQYF; CDR3nt: TGTGCCAGCAGTCTCCCAGATCCTTTCACAGATACGCAGTATTTT
abundance: -; d_gene: -; v_gene: TRBV5-1; j_gene: TRBJ1-2; CDR3aa: CASSPLTTNYGYTF; CDR3nt: TGCGCCAGCAGCCCATTAACTACTAACTATGGCTACACCTTC
abundance: once; d_gene: -; v_gene: TRBV30; j_gene: TRBJ1-1; CDR3aa: CAWSGGWTAGAEAFF; CDR3nt: TGTGCCTGGAGTGGGGGTTGGACAGCCGGCGCTGAAGCTTTCTTT
abundance: -; d_gene: -; v_gene: TRBV2; j_gene: TRBJ1-5; CDR3aa: CASSRTVLNQPQHF; CDR3nt: TGTGCCAGCAGCCGGACAGTATTGAATCAGCCCCAGCATTTT
abundance: -; d_gene: -; v_gene: TRBV28; j_gene: TRBJ2-2; CDR3aa: CASSFPAGILTGELFF; CDR3nt: TGTGCCAGCAGTTTCCCGGCAGGAATCTTGACCGGGGAGCTGTTTTTT
abundance: few; d_gene: -; v_gene: TRBV7-2; j_gene: TRBJ2-1; CDR3aa: CASSLATASYNEQFF; CDR3nt: TGTGCCAGCAGCTTAGCGACAGCCTCGTACAATGAGCAGTTCTTC
abundance: -; d_gene: -; v_gene: TRBV6-6; j_gene: TRBJ1-1; CDR3aa: CASSEGGTEAFF; CDR3nt: TGTGCCAGCAGCGAAGGGGGCACTGAAGCTTTCTTT
abundance: few; d_gene: TRBD2; v_gene: TRBV27; j_gene: TRBJ2-1; CDR3aa: CASSTLASDEQFF; CDR3nt: TGTGCCAGCAGTACACTAGCGAGCGATGAGCAGTTCTTC
abundance: -; d_gene: TRBD1; v_gene: TRBV4-1; j_gene: TRBJ2-7; CDR3aa: CASSQDPLDRGPGEQYF; CDR3nt: TGCGCCAGCAGCCAAGACCCCCTTGACAGGGGGCCGGGCGAGCAGTACTTC
abundance: -; d_gene: TRBD1; v_gene: TRBV10-1; j_gene: TRBJ2-7; CDR3aa: CASDQDRPYEQYF; CDR3nt: TGCGCCAGCGATCAGGACAGGCCCTACGAGCAGTACTTC
abundance: -; d_gene: TRBD2; v_gene: TRBV29-1; j_gene: TRBJ2-3; CDR3aa: CSVKSLAGAGGDTQYF; CDR3nt: TGCAGCGTGAAAAGTTTAGCGGGGGCCGGGGGGGATACGCAGTATTTT
abundance: -; d_gene: -; v_gene: TRBV5-1; j_gene: TRBJ2-5; CDR3aa: CASSLAGGRQETQYF; CDR3nt: TGCGCCAGCAGCTTGGCCGGGGGGCGCCAAGAGACCCAGTACTTC
abundance: few; d_gene: TRBD1; v_gene: TRBV2; j_gene: TRBJ2-1; CDR3aa: CASRLTGGLYNEQFF; CDR3nt: TGTGCCAGCAGGTTGACAGGGGGGCTGTACAATGAGCAGTTCTTC
abundance: once; d_gene: TRBD1; v_gene: TRBV18; j_gene: TRBJ2-6; CDR3aa: CASQGQLISGANVLTF; CDR3nt: TGTGCCAGCCAGGGACAGTTAATCTCTGGGGCCAACGTCCTGACTTTC
abundance: once; d_gene: TRBD1; v_gene: TRBV28; j_gene: TRBJ1-1; CDR3aa: CASSFVTGDTEAFF; CDR3nt: TGTGCCAGCAGTTTTGTGACAGGGGACACTGAAGCTTTCTTT
abundance: -; d_gene: TRBD2; v_gene: TRBV9; j_gene: TRBJ2-3; CDR3aa: CASRPGGFEGTQYF; CDR3nt: TGTGCCAGCAGGCCCGGGGGGTTCGAAGGCACGCAGTATTTT
abundance: -; d_gene: TRBD1; v_gene: TRBV30; j_gene: TRBJ2-7; CDR3aa: CAWTRQGGTYEQYF; CDR3nt: TGTGCCTGGACGAGACAGGGGGGAACCTACGAGCAGTACTTC
abundance: few; d_gene: -; v_gene: TRBV2; j_gene: TRBJ2-7; CDR3aa: CASSEWQTGEQYF; CDR3nt: TGTGCCAGCAGTGAATGGCAGACGGGTGAGCAGTACTTC
abundance: -; d_gene: TRBD2; v_gene: TRBV13; j_gene: TRBJ2-5; CDR3aa: CASSLGLAGAGGETQYF; CDR3nt: TGTGCCAGCAGCTTAGGACTAGCGGGGGCGGGGGGAGAGACCCAGTACTTC
abundance: -; d_gene: -; v_gene: TRBV5-1; j_gene: TRBJ2-2; CDR3aa: CASSLFRDIATGELFF; CDR3nt: TGCGCCAGCAGCTTGTTTCGGGACATAGCAACCGGGGAGCTGTTTTTT
abundance: -; d_gene: TRBD2; v_gene: TRBV30; j_gene: TRBJ2-3; CDR3aa: CAWSARVTSGRSTQYF; CDR3nt: TGTGCCTGGAGTGCCCGTGTGACTAGCGGGAGAAGTACGCAGTATTTT
abundance: -; d_gene: -; v_gene: TRBV6-5; j_gene: TRBJ1-4; CDR3aa: CASSYDTTGSEKLFF; CDR3nt: TGTGCCAGCAGTTACGACACGACAGGCTCAGAAAAACTGTTTTTT
abundance: -; d_gene: TRBD1; v_gene: TRBV28; j_gene: TRBJ1-2; CDR3aa: CASSLYGGQGGGYTF; CDR3nt: TGTGCCAGCAGTTTATATGGGGGACAGGGAGGTGGCTACACCTTC
abundance: -; d_gene: -; v_gene: TRBV27; j_gene: TRBJ2-6; CDR3aa: CASSLVAKSSGANVLTF; CDR3nt: TGTGCCAGCAGTTTGGTAGCCAAGAGCTCTGGGGCCAACGTCCTGACTTTC
abundance: -; d_gene: -; v_gene: TRBV19; j_gene: TRBJ1-2; CDR3aa: CASSIGARRGYTF; CDR3nt: TGTGCCAGTAGTATAGGGGCCCGGCGCGGCTACACCTTC
abundance: -; d_gene: -; v_gene: TRBV7-2; j_gene: TRBJ2-1; CDR3aa: CASSLGDSSANEQFF; CDR3nt: TGTGCCAGCAGCTTAGGGGACTCTAGCGCCAATGAGCAGTTCTTC
abundance: once; d_gene: -; v_gene: TRBV30; j_gene: TRBJ1-4; CDR3aa: CAWSGASNNEKLFF; CDR3nt: TGTGCCTGGAGTGGCGCCTCGAATAATGAAAAACTGTTTTTT
abundance: -; d_gene: TRBD2; v_gene: TRBV19; j_gene: TRBJ2-7; CDR3aa: CASSSTSGSEQYF; CDR3nt: TGTGCCAGTAGCTCCACTAGCGGGAGCGAGCAGTACTTC
abundance: -; d_gene: -; v_gene: TRBV10-2; j_gene: TRBJ1-2; CDR3aa: CASSEYRQGNYGYTF; CDR3nt: TGCGCCAGCAGTGAGTATCGACAAGGAAACTATGGCTACACCTTC
abundance: -; d_gene: TRBD1; v_gene: TRBV7-2; j_gene: TRBJ2-3; CDR3aa: CASSPGQGEQYF; CDR3nt: TGTGCCAGCAGCCCGGGACAGGGGGAGCAGTATTTT
abundance: -; d_gene: -; v_gene: TRBV6-5; j_gene: TRBJ1-2; CDR3aa: CASGEQGNYGYTF; CDR3nt: TGTGCCAGCGGTGAACAGGGAAACTATGGCTACACCTTC
abundance: once; d_gene: -; v_gene: TRBV5-4; j_gene: TRBJ1-3; CDR3aa: CASSPGGAYSGNTIYF; CDR3nt: TGTGCCAGCAGCCCCGGGGGTGCCTACTCTGGAAACACCATATATTTT
abundance: -; d_gene: -; v_gene: TRBV5-1; j_gene: TRBJ1-2; CDR3aa: CASSLEGGYGYTF; CDR3nt: TGCGCCAGCAGCTTGGAGGGGGGGTATGGCTACACCTTC
abundance: -; d_gene: TRBD1; v_gene: TRBV19; j_gene: TRBJ1-1; CDR3aa: CASSTSGGTAVTEAFF; CDR3nt: TGTGCCAGTAGTACCTCAGGGGGCACTGCGGTCACTGAAGCTTTCTTT
abundance: -; d_gene: -; v_gene: TRBV4-2; j_gene: TRBJ2-7; CDR3aa: CASSQVEGDYYEQYF; CDR3nt: TGTGCCAGCAGCCAAGTAGAGGGGGATTACTACGAGCAGTACTTC
abundance: -; d_gene: -; v_gene: TRBV27; j_gene: TRBJ1-5; CDR3aa: CASSWSGGGGNQPQHF; CDR3nt: TGTGCCAGCAGTTGGAGCGGGGGAGGAGGCAATCAGCCCCAGCATTTT
abundance: -; d_gene: -; v_gene: TRBV7-2; j_gene: TRBJ2-2; CDR3aa: CASSPWGATNTGELFF; CDR3nt: TGTGCCAGCAGCCCTTGGGGCGCCACGAACACCGGGGAGCTGTTTTTT
abundance: -; d_gene: TRBD1; v_gene: TRBV6-6; j_gene: TRBJ2-7; CDR3aa: CASSYERTGGSYEQYF; CDR3nt: TGTGCCAGCAGTTATGAGAGGACAGGGGGCAGCTACGAGCAGTACTTC
abundance: once; d_gene: -; v_gene: TRBV5-1; j_gene: TRBJ2-3; CDR3aa: CASRTGHSTDTQYF; CDR3nt: TGCGCCAGCAGAACGGGACATAGCACAGATACGCAGTATTTT
abundance: few; d_gene: -; v_gene: TRBV2; j_gene: TRBJ1-6; CDR3aa: CASSGVTANSPLHF; CDR3nt: TGTGCCAGCAGTGGTGTAACAGCAAATTCACCCCTCCACTTT
abundance: -; d_gene: -; v_gene: TRBV28; j_gene: TRBJ2-1; CDR3aa: CASTPRLGGVNEQFF; CDR3nt: TGTGCCAGCACTCCGAGGTTAGGGGGAGTTAATGAGCAGTTCTTC